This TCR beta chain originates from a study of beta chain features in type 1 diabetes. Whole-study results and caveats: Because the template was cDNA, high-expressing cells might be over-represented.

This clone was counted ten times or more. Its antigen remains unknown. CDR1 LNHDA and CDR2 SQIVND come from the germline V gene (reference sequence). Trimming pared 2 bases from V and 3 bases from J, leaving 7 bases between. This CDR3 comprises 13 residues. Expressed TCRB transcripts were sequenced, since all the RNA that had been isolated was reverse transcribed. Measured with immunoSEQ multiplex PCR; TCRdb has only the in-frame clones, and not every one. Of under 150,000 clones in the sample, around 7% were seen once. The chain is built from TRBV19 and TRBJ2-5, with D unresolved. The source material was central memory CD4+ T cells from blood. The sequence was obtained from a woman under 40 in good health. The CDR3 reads CASSIQEEETQYF. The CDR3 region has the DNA TGTGCCAGTAGTATACAGGAAGAAGAGACCCAGTACTTC.